These T cell receptor beta chains were read from a single sample in a study of shared clonotypes between healthy human individuals. Clones were sequenced by immunoSEQ multiplex PCR, and TCRdb holds only the in-frame ones, with some missing. The profile shows over a million clones, around 95% of them singletons. The specimen was naive CD4+ T cells sorted from blood. These receptors originate from a man aged 25 to 40 in good health. CDR3s include the opening cysteine and the closing phenylalanine or tryptophan. The D gene is left open where the match is weak. For some rows the clone size is stated as once, few or many, or as a class when expanded; others skip it.

V gene,clone size,J gene,D gene,CDR3 protein,CDR3 DNA
TRBV18,NA,TRBJ2-7,NA,CASSPGRSTYEQYF,TGTGCCAGCTCACCGGGGAGGTCCACCTACGAGCAGTACTTC
TRBV7-9,NA,TRBJ2-3,NA,CASSVGLSTDTQYF,TGTGCCAGCAGCGTAGGACTGAGCACAGATACGCAGTATTTT
TRBV5-4,NA,TRBJ2-5,NA,CATRPGQQETQYF,TGTGCCACCCGACCCGGACAACAAGAGACCCAGTACTTC
TRBV6-1,NA,TRBJ2-5,NA,CASRNEETQYF,TGTGCCAGCAGGAACGAAGAGACCCAGTACTTC
TRBV2,NA,TRBJ2-2,NA,CASRDPGELFF,TGTGCCAGCAGGGATCCGGGGGAGCTGTTTTTT
TRBV6-1,NA,TRBJ2-7,NA,CASSEQTQSYEQYF,TGTGCCAGCAGTGAACAGACTCAGTCCTACGAGCAGTACTTC
TRBV5-1,NA,TRBJ2-1,TRBD2,CASSDGLAGVLYNEQFF,TGCGCCAGCAGCGACGGACTAGCGGGAGTTCTCTACAATGAGCAGTTCTTC
TRBV7-2,NA,TRBJ2-2,TRBD2,CASSLKTSVNTGELFF,TGTGCCAGCAGCTTAAAGACTAGCGTTAACACCGGGGAGCTGTTTTTT
TRBV6-5,NA,TRBJ2-7,NA,CASSPRSPGVYEQYF,TGTGCCAGCAGTCCGCGTTCCCCCGGGGTCTACGAGCAGTACTTC
TRBV7-2,NA,TRBJ2-3,NA,CASSLMGNKHF,TGTGCCAGCAGCTTAATGGGGAACAAGCATTTT
TRBV7-8,NA,TRBJ2-7,TRBD1,CASSRTGTRYEQYF,TGTGCCAGCAGCCGGACAGGGACGAGGTACGAGCAGTACTTC
TRBV25-1,NA,TRBJ1-1,NA,CASSEPGQMDTEAFF,TGTGCCAGCAGTGAACCGGGACAAATGGACACTGAAGCTTTCTTT
TRBV7-6,NA,TRBJ2-1,NA,CASSLVGWLRSASSYNEQFF,TGTGCCAGCAGCTTAGTTGGCTGGCTCAGATCAGCAAGCTCCTACAATGAGCAGTTCTTC
TRBV5-5,NA,TRBJ2-1,TRBD2,CASSFTGGPHEQFF,TGTGCCAGCAGCTTCACGGGAGGGCCCCATGAGCAGTTCTTC
TRBV7-6,NA,TRBJ2-5,NA,CASSLAAIAPETQYF,TGTGCCAGCAGCTTAGCTGCCATAGCCCCAGAGACCCAGTACTTC
TRBV7-2,NA,TRBJ2-4,NA,CASSLVATGAKNIQYF,TGTGCCAGCAGCTTAGTGGCGACCGGGGCCAAAAACATTCAGTACTTC
TRBV11-2,NA,TRBJ2-7,NA,CASSRGASYEQYF,TGTGCCAGCAGCCGAGGAGCCTCCTACGAGCAGTACTTC
TRBV28,NA,TRBJ2-7,NA,CASSSDPGRGGEQYF,TGTGCCAGCAGTTCCGATCCTGGCAGGGGGGGCGAGCAGTACTTC
TRBV11-2,NA,TRBJ2-1,TRBD2,CASRPLAGVRNEQFF,TGTGCCAGCAGACCACTAGCGGGAGTTCGTAATGAGCAGTTCTTC
TRBV6-5,NA,TRBJ2-1,NA,CASSYSTGHNEQFF,TGTGCCAGCAGTTACTCGACGGGACACAATGAGCAGTTCTTC
TRBV28,NA,TRBJ1-2,NA,CASSGGRRYGYTF,TGTGCCAGCAGCGGCGGCAGGCGATATGGCTACACCTTC
TRBV7-2,NA,TRBJ1-4,NA,CASSPQSGVGEKLFF,TGTGCCAGCAGCCCCCAAAGCGGGGTCGGGGAAAAACTGTTTTTT
TRBV28,NA,TRBJ2-7,NA,CASSLSSRLSYEQYF,TGTGCCAGCAGTTTATCCTCTCGCCTCTCCTACGAGCAGTACTTC
TRBV9,NA,TRBJ2-3,TRBD1,CASSPGTGRGDTQYF,TGTGCCAGCAGCCCGGGGACAGGACGCGGAGATACGCAGTATTTT
TRBV19,NA,TRBJ2-1,TRBD1,CATAGTGYNEQFF,TGTGCCACTGCCGGGACAGGCTACAATGAGCAGTTCTTC
TRBV28,NA,TRBJ1-3,TRBD1,CASSLGTVAPPGIYF,TGTGCCAGCAGTTTAGGGACAGTCGCACCTCCCGGGATATATTTT
TRBV5-1,NA,TRBJ2-3,TRBD1,CASSFGRGSTDTQYF,TGCGCCAGCAGTTTTGGCAGGGGGAGCACAGATACGCAGTATTTT
TRBV10-2,NA,TRBJ1-6,NA,CASSDPVGKRSPLHF,TGCGCCAGCAGTGACCCGGTAGGAAAGCGTTCACCCCTCCACTTT
TRBV6-4,NA,TRBJ2-1,TRBD2,CASSHNPGLARSYNEQFF,TGTGCCAGCAGCCACAACCCGGGACTAGCAAGAAGTTACAATGAGCAGTTCTTC
TRBV5-1,NA,TRBJ1-5,NA,CASSPGSSNQPQHF,TGCGCCAGCAGCCCCGGGAGTAGCAATCAGCCCCAGCATTTT
TRBV27,NA,TRBJ2-6,TRBD2,CASSLFGTSASGANVLTF,TGTGCCAGCAGTTTATTTGGGACTAGCGCATCTGGGGCCAACGTCCTGACTTTC
TRBV7-9,NA,TRBJ2-7,TRBD2,CASSLAEVIAGDEQYF,TGTGCCAGCAGCTTAGCGGAAGTTATAGCGGGAGACGAGCAGTACTTC
TRBV19,NA,TRBJ2-1,NA,CASSIRVGNEQFF,TGTGCCAGTAGTATTCGGGTAGGCAATGAGCAGTTCTTC
TRBV19,NA,TRBJ2-7,TRBD2,CATSSGRTAYEQYF,TGTGCCACCTCTAGCGGGAGAACGGCCTACGAGCAGTACTTC
TRBV29-1,NA,TRBJ1-5,NA,CSVGGGYNQPQHF,TGCAGCGTTGGCGGGGGGTACAATCAGCCCCAGCATTTT
TRBV9,once,TRBJ2-3,NA,CASSAGTAFVPTDTQYF,TGTGCCAGCAGCGCCGGGACTGCCTTTGTACCCACAGATACGCAGTATTTT
TRBV27,NA,TRBJ1-5,NA,CASSLNREVPQHF,TGTGCCAGCAGTTTAAACAGGGAGGTACCCCAGCATTTT
TRBV5-8,NA,TRBJ2-2,TRBD2,CASSSRGSGVLTGELFF,TGTGCCAGCAGCTCCCGCGGTAGCGGGGTCTTGACCGGGGAGCTGTTTTTT
TRBV27,NA,TRBJ2-7,NA,CASSLGGGEQYF,TGTGCCAGCAGTTTGGGGGGTGGCGAGCAGTACTTC
TRBV5-4,few,TRBJ1-1,TRBD1,CASSVDRDTEAFF,TGTGCCAGCAGCGTGGACAGGGACACTGAAGCTTTCTTT
TRBV7-2,NA,TRBJ2-2,TRBD1,CASSLVGTGTGELFF,TGTGCCAGCAGCTTAGTGGGGACAGGGACCGGGGAGCTGTTTTTT
TRBV7-6,NA,TRBJ2-5,TRBD2,CASSLGPLAGGQETQYF,TGTGCCAGCAGCTTAGGCCCTCTAGCGGGAGGACAGGAGACCCAGTACTTC
TRBV28,NA,TRBJ1-4,TRBD1,CAILGQGEGKLFF,TGTGCCATCCTGGGACAGGGGGAAGGAAAACTGTTTTTT
TRBV14,NA,TRBJ2-6,NA,CASSRYRDGANVLTF,TGTGCCAGCAGCCGATACAGGGATGGGGCCAACGTCCTGACTTTC
TRBV18,NA,TRBJ1-2,TRBD1,CASSKGANNYGYTF,TGTGCCAGCTCAAAGGGGGCAAATAACTATGGCTACACCTTC
TRBV28,NA,TRBJ2-1,TRBD2,CASSPGTSGNREQFF,TGTGCCAGCAGTCCCGGGACTAGCGGGAATCGTGAGCAGTTCTTC
TRBV6-5,NA,TRBJ1-1,NA,CASSYRAGAEAFF,TGTGCCAGCAGTTACCGCGCGGGGGCTGAAGCTTTCTTT
TRBV7-9,NA,TRBJ2-2,TRBD2,CASSPNLAGVTGELFF,TGTGCCAGCAGCCCAAACCTAGCGGGAGTCACCGGGGAGCTGTTTTTT